These T cell receptor beta chains were read from a single sample in a study of shared clonotypes between healthy human individuals. Clones were sequenced by immunoSEQ multiplex PCR, and TCRdb holds only the in-frame ones, with some missing. The table shows about 1 million clones, with 65% to 80% occurring only once. Material: memory CD4+ T cells sorted from blood. Source of these receptors: a man aged 18 to 30 in good health. Each CDR3 is given with its conserved first and last residue. Fields, in order: J gene, D gene, clone size, V gene, CDR3 protein, CDR3 DNA. A D gene is named only where the DNA matches it firmly. The listing skips clone size in some rows; elsewhere it reads once, few, many or a size class.

>TRBJ1-5|TRBD1|NA|TRBV30
CAWSSTGGVGQPQHF
TGTGCCTGGAGTTCGACAGGGGGCGTCGGTCAGCCCCAGCATTTT
>TRBJ1-2|NA|NA|TRBV2
CASSVDGRYGYTF
TGTGCCAGCAGCGTCGACGGTCGCTATGGCTACACCTTC
>TRBJ1-5|NA|NA|TRBV12-5
CASGLPPDQPQHF
TGTGCTAGTGGTTTGCCTCCAGATCAGCCCCAGCATTTT
>TRBJ1-2|NA|few|TRBV4-2
CASSPGAEVHGYTF
TGTGCCAGCAGCCCCGGGGCCGAGGTTCATGGCTACACCTTC
>TRBJ2-7|TRBD1|few|TRBV5-1
CASSFEGDRGPYEQYF
TGCGCCAGCAGCTTCGAGGGGGACAGGGGGCCCTACGAGCAGTACTTC
>TRBJ2-2|TRBD1|NA|TRBV9
CASSGRGGRSELFF
TGTGCCAGCAGCGGGAGAGGGGGCAGGAGCGAGCTGTTTTTT
>TRBJ1-2|NA|NA|TRBV21-1
CASGGQYYGYTF
TGTGCCAGCGGGGGACAGTACTATGGCTACACCTTC
>TRBJ2-2|TRBD2|NA|TRBV19
CASSMEGWLAGMRAGELFF
TGTGCCAGTAGTATGGAGGGGTGGTTAGCGGGGATGAGGGCCGGGGAGCTGTTTTTT
>TRBJ1-2|TRBD1|NA|TRBV27
CASSGQGAGGYTF
TGTGCCAGCTCGGGACAGGGGGCGGGTGGCTACACCTTC
>TRBJ2-1|TRBD2|once|TRBV7-9
CASSLTSGNWNEQFF
TGTGCCAGCAGCTTGACTAGCGGGAATTGGAATGAGCAGTTCTTC
>TRBJ2-7|NA|NA|TRBV6-5
CASSLKGRSYEQYF
TGTGCCAGCAGTTTAAAGGGCAGAAGTTACGAGCAGTACTTC
>TRBJ1-1|NA|once|TRBV11-2
CASTEVGGTEAFF
TGTGCCAGCACCGAAGTAGGGGGCACTGAAGCTTTCTTT
>TRBJ2-3|TRBD2|NA|TRBV27
CASLSLAGLTDTQYF
TGTGCCAGCCTCTCCTTAGCGGGCCTCACAGATACGCAGTATTTT
>TRBJ2-7|NA|NA|TRBV18
CASSPLHSYEQYF
TGTGCCAGCTCACCTCTCCACTCCTACGAGCAGTACTTC
>TRBJ2-5|NA|NA|TRBV7-9
CASSLGGDQETQYF
TGTGCCAGCAGCTTAGGGGGCGACCAAGAGACCCAGTACTTC
>TRBJ2-4|NA|NA|TRBV19
CASSISRQRVNIQYF
TGTGCCAGTAGTATCAGTCGTCAGCGGGTAAACATTCAGTACTTC
>TRBJ1-5|NA|NA|TRBV10-2
CASSLGQSNQPQHF
TGCGCCAGCAGTCTCGGCCAGAGCAATCAGCCCCAGCATTTT
>TRBJ2-4|NA|NA|TRBV28
CASSWSGFEYF
TGTGCCAGCAGTTGGTCGGGGTTCGAGTACTTC
>TRBJ2-3|TRBD1|NA|TRBV7-2
CASSRDSSSTDTQYF
TGTGCCAGCAGCCGGGACAGTTCTAGCACAGATACGCAGTATTTT
>TRBJ2-1|TRBD1|NA|TRBV28
CASTPVGQSGWNEQFF
TGTGCCAGCACCCCGGTGGGACAGTCCGGGTGGAATGAGCAGTTCTTC
>TRBJ2-7|NA|NA|TRBV10-2
CASRGLNYEQYF
TGCGCCAGCCGCGGACTTAATTACGAGCAGTACTTC
>TRBJ2-7|NA|NA|TRBV21-1
CASSNNGGGRPYSYEQYF
TGTGCCAGCAGCAATAATGGGGGGGGACGACCTTACTCCTACGAGCAGTACTTC
>TRBJ1-5|NA|NA|TRBV15
CATSGRGGRGQPQHF
TGTGCCACCAGCGGACGGGGGGGCAGGGGACAGCCCCAGCATTTT
>TRBJ1-1|NA|few|TRBV29-1
CSVEGLNTEAFF
TGCAGCGTTGAGGGCCTAAACACTGAAGCTTTCTTT
>TRBJ2-7|TRBD2|NA|TRBV28
CASRLGAGNSYEQYF
TGTGCCAGCAGACTTGGAGCGGGAAACTCCTACGAGCAGTACTTC
>TRBJ2-3|TRBD2|NA|TRBV28
CASSFIRLAGATDTQYF
TGTGCCAGCAGTTTTATTAGACTAGCGGGAGCCACAGATACGCAGTATTTT